This passage covers 14 T cell receptor beta chains from one sample sequenced in a study of T cell responses to AZD1222 COVID-19 vaccine. Using immunoSEQ multiplex PCR, the repertoire was profiled, and TCRdb retains in-frame clones only, with some absent. The sample has 150,000 to 200,000 clones, about 93% seen once. This specimen consisted of peripheral blood, obtained on day 0 of AZD1222 vaccination. The receptors shown here come from an adult in good health.

The chain carries TRBV6-5 and TRBJ2-7; 10 bases line up with TRBD2. CDR1 is MNHEY, CDR2 SVGAGI, per germline. Trimming cost V 6 bases and J 1 base; bases outside gene matches: 6. The CDR3 is made up of 15 amino acids. The CDR3 coding sequence is TGTGCCAGCAGAGGACTAGCGGTGGTTTCCTACGAGCAGTACTTC. It translates to CASRGLAVVSYEQYF.

The CDR3 nucleotides read TGTGCCAGCACCCTCAGGAACACTGAAGCTTTCTTT. This gives the protein CASTLRNTEAFF. The chain carries TRBV6-5 and TRBJ1-1, with unresolved D. The V end was cut by 7 bases, the J end by 1 base, with 7 bases between. This CDR3 comprises 12 residues. From germline, CDR1 is MNHEY and CDR2 SVGAGI.

The table lists this clone with a count of one. The chain is built from TRBV5-5 and TRBJ1-3; 8 bases fit TRBD1. CDR1 and CDR2 (germline): SGHKS, YYEKEE (reference sequence). Losses at the gene ends were 6 bases for V and 8 bases for J; bases not matched to a gene: 7. The CDR3 contains 13 residues. CDR3 residues: CASTAQGAHTIYF. CDR3 DNA sequence: TGTGCCAGCACCGCTCAGGGGGCACACACCATATATTTT.

The V gene is TRBV3-1 (or the pseudogene TRBV3-2), the J gene TRBJ1-5; 7 nucleotides match TRBD1. This CDR3 contains 15 residues. From germline, CDR1 is LGHDT and CDR2 YNNKEL (reference sequence). V was pared by 4 bases and J by 2 bases, with 5 bases of the junction left unmatched. The CDR3 region is CASSRGTAGNQPQHF. In nucleotides, the CDR3 is TGTGCCAGCAGCCGGGGGACAGCGGGCAATCAGCCCCAGCATTTT.

The chain couples TRBV10-2 to TRBJ2-2; the match to TRBD2 covers 8 bases. Germline CDR1 WSHSY, CDR2 SAAADI. With V trimmed by 11 bases and J by 0 bases, 8 bases remained unmatched. This CDR3 has 15 amino acids. In nucleotides, the CDR3 is TGCGCCGTAGAACTAGCGGAGTCGAACACCGGGGAGCTGTTTTTT. The encoded protein is CAVELAESNTGELFF.

The V and J genes are TRBV6-5 and TRBJ1-5; a possible D gene is TRBD1 (6 bases). V lost 2 bases and J lost 4, with 15 bases in between. CDR1 and CDR2 from the germline V gene are MNHEY and SVGAGI. The CDR3 sequence is 16 residues long. The CDR3 loop is CASSYVGTGLNQPQHF. In DNA, the CDR3 is TGTGCCAGCAGTTACGTTGGTACAGGGCTTAATCAGCCCCAGCATTTT.

The chain uses TRBV15 and TRBJ1-1; D unclear. Per germline, CDR1 LNHNV and CDR2 YYDKDF (reference sequence). V was trimmed by 8 bases and J by 6 bases, leaving 19 bases between them. The CDR3 covers 14 residues. CDR3 sequence: CATRLPWENAEAFF. DNA of the CDR3: TGTGCCACCCGCTTACCGTGGGAAAACGCTGAAGCTTTCTTT.

This clone was recorded only once. The gene calls are TRBV5-4 and TRBJ1-2; 11 bases line up with TRBD1. This CDR3 has 14 residues. Germline loops: CDR1 SGHNT, CDR2 YYREEE (reference sequence). V trimming: 5 bases; J trimming: 6 bases; junction bases outside the gene matches: 6. The CDR3 sequence: CASRRTGGSHGYTF. CDR3 bases: TGTGCCAGCAGACGGACAGGGGGCTCCCATGGCTACACCTTC.

The gene calls are TRBV7-6 and TRBJ1-2; D unclear. The CDR3 spans 12 residues. Between the trimmed V and J ends, which lost 3 bases and 8 bases, there was a span of 10 bases. Germline lookup yields CDR1 SGHVS and CDR2 FNYEAQ. CDR3 bases: TGTGCCAGCAGCTTTTGGGCGGGCGGCTACACCTTC. This encodes CASSFWAGGYTF. The entire variable domain, with the rest obtained from reference TRBV7-6 and TRBJ1-2, is as follows: GAGVSQSPRYKVTKRGQDVALRCDPISGHVSLYWYRQALGQGPEFLTYFNYEAQQDKSGLPNDRFSAERPEGSISTLTIQRTEQRDSAMYRCASSFWAGGYTFGSGTRLTVV.

The genes are TRBV6-5 and TRBJ2-3; D is unclear. In germline, CDR1 is MNHEY, CDR2 SVGAGI. V lost 4 bases and J lost 6, with 14 bases in between. This CDR3 spans 14 amino acids. The CDR3, as DNA: TGTGCCAGCAGTTCCGGCAGGATATACGATACGCAGTATTTT. This translates into CASSSGRIYDTQYF.

V and J are TRBV29-1 and TRBJ2-7; possible D gene TRBD2, 5 bases. In germline, CDR1 is SQVTM, CDR2 ANQGSEA. V lost 4 bases to trimming and J lost 5 bases, with 18 bases between them. The CDR3 runs to 14 residues. The CDR3 DNA reads as TGCAGCGTTGTCACAGACTATACCTACGACGAGCAGTACTTC. Translation: CSVVTDYTYDEQYF.

The chain joins TRBV18 to TRBJ2-2; D is possibly TRBD1 (5 bases). The germline gives CDR1 KGHSH, CDR2 LQKENI. The V gene lost 2 bases and the J gene lost 2 bases, with 9 bases spanning the gap. This CDR3 is 15 amino acids long. CDR3 DNA sequence: TGTGCCAGCTCACCAACGACAGTAAACACCGGGGAGCTGTTTTTT. This codes for CASSPTTVNTGELFF.

This chain uses TRBV5-1 with TRBJ1-6; D ambiguous. Trimming cost V 0 bases and J 4 bases, with 2 bases left between them. The CDR3 totals 13 residues. From germline, CDR1 is SGHRS and CDR2 YFSETQ. The CDR3 nucleotides are TGCGCCAGCAGCTTGGAGTATAATTCACCCCTCCACTTT. This translates into CASSLEYNSPLHF.

V usage is TRBV28 and J usage is TRBJ1-2; TRBD1 aligns across 9 bases. Germline CDR1 MDHEN, CDR2 SYDVKM. This CDR3 has 15 residues. J lost 3 bases, V lost 4 bases, and 6 bases had no gene match. The CDR3 DNA reads as TGTGCCAGCAGTTCCTACAGGGGGCGCGACTATGGCTACACCTTC. Translating gives CASSSYRGRDYGYTF.